This T cell receptor beta chain was observed in a study of T cells after yellow fever vaccination. TCRdb independently ran MiXCR on the 5' RACE reads; one entry per CDR3 protein. This repertoire shows 150,000 to 200,000 distinct CDR3 sequences, around 9.3% found once; its top ten account for approximately 35%. This clonotype was seen a few times. Its antigen is still unknown. General observations from the study: At approximately 96% for CD4 and approximately 89% for CD8, most primary-vaccination clones showed up again after the booster. A faster peak, day 5 versus 15, was reached by the weaker secondary response.

The CDR3 loop spans 14 amino acids. The germline gives CDR1 SGHRS, CDR2 YFSETQ. V lost 4 bases to trimming and J lost 4 bases; unmatched junction nucleotides: 2. This chain joins TRBV5-1 and TRBJ2-2, with TRBD1 matching 9 bases. The TCR sequence derives from a man younger than 30 who received the YFV17D yellow fever vaccine. This specimen was CD8+ T cells sorted from PBMCs, taken 45 days after the yellow fever booster vaccination. Written as DNA, the CDR3 is TGCGCCAGCAGCGTGGGACAGGGCACCGGGGAGCTGTTTTTT. It translates to CASSVGQGTGELFF.